This T cell receptor (beta chain) came from a study of cytomegalovirus exposure and HLA in healthy donors. With 60 Vbeta and 13 Jbeta primers, the PCR was carried out. The table came from immunoSEQ multiplex PCR; TCRdb's copy has only in-frame clones and leaves some out. The profile shows 120,000 to 150,000 clones, 65% to 90% of them singletons. Study-level points and caveats: Researchers reported in a later analysis that a missense DCLRE1C variant was tied to TCR beta V- and J-gene trimming.

Despite likely unrecorded immune exposures, the donors were nominally healthy at the time of sampling. Turning to this clone: Its specificity is unknown.

Per the germline V gene, CDR1 is MNHEY and CDR2 is SMNVEV (reference sequence). The CDR3 runs to 17 residues. Losses at the gene ends were 4 bases for V and 3 bases for J; bases not matched to a gene: 10. The V call is TRBV27, the J call TRBJ1-4; 8 nucleotides line up with TRBD1. The TCR sequence derives from a woman in her thirties in good health and CMV-seronegative. The sequencing sample was made of PBMCs. This chain's CDR3 is CASSSMALRGPNEKLFF. The CDR3 DNA reads as TGTGCCAGCAGTTCTATGGCCCTCAGGGGGCCTAATGAAAAACTGTTTTTT. The whole variable domain, remainder taken from reference TRBV27 and TRBJ1-4, is EAQVTQNPRYLITVTGKKLTVTCSQNMNHEYMSWYRQDPGLGLRQIYYSMNVEVTDKGDVPEGYKVSRKEKRNFPLILESPSPNQTSLYFCASSSMALRGPNEKLFFGSGTQLSVL.